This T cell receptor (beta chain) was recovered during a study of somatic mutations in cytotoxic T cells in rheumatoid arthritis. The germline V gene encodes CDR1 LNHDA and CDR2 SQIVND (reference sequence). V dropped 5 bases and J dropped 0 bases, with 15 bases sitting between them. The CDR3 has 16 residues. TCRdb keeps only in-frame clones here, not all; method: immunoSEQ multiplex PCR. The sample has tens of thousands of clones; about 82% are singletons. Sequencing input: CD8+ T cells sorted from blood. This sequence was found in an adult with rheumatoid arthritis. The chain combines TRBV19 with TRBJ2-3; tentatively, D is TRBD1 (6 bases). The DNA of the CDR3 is TGTGCCAGTAGTCCGTGGACAGTATTAAGCACAGATACGCAGTATTTT. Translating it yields CASSPWTVLSTDTQYF.